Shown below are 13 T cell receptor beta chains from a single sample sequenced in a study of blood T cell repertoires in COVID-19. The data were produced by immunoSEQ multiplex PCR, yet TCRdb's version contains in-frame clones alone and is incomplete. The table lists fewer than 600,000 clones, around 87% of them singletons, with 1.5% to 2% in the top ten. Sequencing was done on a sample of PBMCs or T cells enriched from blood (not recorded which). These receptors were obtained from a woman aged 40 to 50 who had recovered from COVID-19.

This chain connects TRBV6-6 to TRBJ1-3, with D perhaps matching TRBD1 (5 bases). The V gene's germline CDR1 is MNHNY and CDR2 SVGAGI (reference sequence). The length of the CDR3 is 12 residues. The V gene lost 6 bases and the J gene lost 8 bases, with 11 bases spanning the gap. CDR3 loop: CASSEPGYTIYF. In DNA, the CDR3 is TGTGCCAGCAGCGAACCAGGGTACACCATATATTTT.

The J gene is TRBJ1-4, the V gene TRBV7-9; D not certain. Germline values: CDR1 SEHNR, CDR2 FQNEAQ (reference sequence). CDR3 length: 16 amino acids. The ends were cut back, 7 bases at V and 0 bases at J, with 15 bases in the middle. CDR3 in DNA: TGTGCCAGCACCCAATTTCGGGGAGCAACTAATGAAAAACTGTTTTTT. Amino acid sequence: CASTQFRGATNEKLFF.

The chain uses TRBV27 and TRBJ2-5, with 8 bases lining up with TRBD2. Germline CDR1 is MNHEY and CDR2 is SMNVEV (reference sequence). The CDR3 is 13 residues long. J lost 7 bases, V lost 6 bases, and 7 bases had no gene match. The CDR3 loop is CASRTSAPGTQYF. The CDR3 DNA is TGTGCCAGCAGGACTAGCGCTCCAGGGACCCAGTACTTC.

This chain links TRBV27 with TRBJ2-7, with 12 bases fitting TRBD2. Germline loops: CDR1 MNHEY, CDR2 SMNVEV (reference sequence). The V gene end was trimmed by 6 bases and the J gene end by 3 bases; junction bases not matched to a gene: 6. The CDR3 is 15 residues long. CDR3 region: CASRYRLAGDYEQYF. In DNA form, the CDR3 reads TGTGCCAGCAGATACAGACTAGCGGGGGACTACGAGCAGTACTTC.

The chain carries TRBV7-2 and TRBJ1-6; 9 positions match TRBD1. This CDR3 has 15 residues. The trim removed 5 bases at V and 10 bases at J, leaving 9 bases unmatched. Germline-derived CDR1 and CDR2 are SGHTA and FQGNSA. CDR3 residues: CASSLRGQGFSPLHF. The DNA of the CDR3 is TGTGCCAGCAGCCTACGAGGACAGGGGTTCTCACCCCTCCACTTT. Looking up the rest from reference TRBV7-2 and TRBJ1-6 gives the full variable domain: GAGVSQSPSNKVTEKGKDVELRCDPISGHTALYWYRQSLGQGLEFLIYFQGNSAPDKSGLPSDRFSAERTGGSVSTLTIQRTQQEDSAVYLCASSLRGQGFSPLHFGNGTRLTVT.

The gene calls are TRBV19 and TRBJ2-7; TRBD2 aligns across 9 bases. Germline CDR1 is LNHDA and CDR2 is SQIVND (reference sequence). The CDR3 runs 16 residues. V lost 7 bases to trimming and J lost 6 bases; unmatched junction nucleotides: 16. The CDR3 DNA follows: TGTGCCAGTACCCCGGGGGCGGGAGGGCCGTATTCCGAGCAGTACTTC. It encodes CASTPGAGGPYSEQYF.

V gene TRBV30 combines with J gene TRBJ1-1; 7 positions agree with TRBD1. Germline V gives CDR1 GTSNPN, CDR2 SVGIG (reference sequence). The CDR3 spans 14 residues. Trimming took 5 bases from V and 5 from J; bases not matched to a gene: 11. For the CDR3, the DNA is TGTGCCTGGGATTCGGACAGGTCCAATACTGAAGCTTTCTTT. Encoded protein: CAWDSDRSNTEAFF.

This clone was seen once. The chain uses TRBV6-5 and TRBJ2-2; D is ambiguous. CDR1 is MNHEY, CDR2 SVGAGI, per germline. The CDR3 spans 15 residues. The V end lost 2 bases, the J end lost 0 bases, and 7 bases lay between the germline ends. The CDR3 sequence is CASSYLAANTGELFF. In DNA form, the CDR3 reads TGTGCCAGCAGTTACCTGGCGGCGAACACCGGGGAGCTGTTTTTT.

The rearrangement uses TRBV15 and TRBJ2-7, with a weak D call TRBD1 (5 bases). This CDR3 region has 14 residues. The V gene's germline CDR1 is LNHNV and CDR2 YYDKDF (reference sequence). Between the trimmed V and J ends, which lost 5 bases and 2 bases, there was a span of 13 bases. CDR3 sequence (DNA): TGTGCCACCAGCGTAAGGACAACACCCTACGAGCAGTACTTC. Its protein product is CATSVRTTPYEQYF.

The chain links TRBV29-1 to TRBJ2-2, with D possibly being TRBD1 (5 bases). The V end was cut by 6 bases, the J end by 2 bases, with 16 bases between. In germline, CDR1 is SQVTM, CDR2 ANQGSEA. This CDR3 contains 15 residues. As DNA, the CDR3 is TGCAGCGTAATGGGGCTCCCAAAAAACACCGGGGAGCTGTTTTTT. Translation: CSVMGLPKNTGELFF.

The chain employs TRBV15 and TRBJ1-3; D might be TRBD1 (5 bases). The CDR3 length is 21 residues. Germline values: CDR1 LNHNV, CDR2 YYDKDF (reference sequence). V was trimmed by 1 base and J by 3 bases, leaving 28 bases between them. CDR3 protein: CATSRVYGGRSRPGVGNTIYF. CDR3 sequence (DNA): TGTGCCACCAGCAGAGTCTACGGTGGCAGGAGCCGACCGGGGGTTGGAAACACCATATATTTT.

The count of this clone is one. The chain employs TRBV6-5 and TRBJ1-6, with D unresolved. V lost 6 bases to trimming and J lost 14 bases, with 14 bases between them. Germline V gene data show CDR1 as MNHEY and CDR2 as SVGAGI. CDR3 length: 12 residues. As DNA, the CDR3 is TGTGCCAGCAGCAACCGGGGAGGTACCCTCCACTTT. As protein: CASSNRGGTLHF.

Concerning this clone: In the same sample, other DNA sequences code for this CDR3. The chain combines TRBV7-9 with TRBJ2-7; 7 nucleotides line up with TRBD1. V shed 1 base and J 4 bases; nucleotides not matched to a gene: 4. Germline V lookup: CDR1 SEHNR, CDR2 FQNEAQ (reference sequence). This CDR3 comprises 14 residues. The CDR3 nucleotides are TGTGCCAGCAGCTTAGGACAGGGCGGATACGAGCAGTACTTC. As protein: CASSLGQGGYEQYF.